Below are 17 T cell receptor beta chains sequenced from a single sample in a study of siplizumab effects on memory and regulatory T cells. Sequencing used immunoSEQ multiplex PCR; TCRdb keeps in-frame clones, though not all of them. This sample has about 52,000 clones, with roughly 97% found just once. The sequencing sample was made of naive CD4+ T cells sorted from blood. These TCRs come from a human donor in good health.

V is TRBV11-2 and J is TRBJ2-7; D may match TRBD1 or TRBD2 (6 bases each). Trimming pared 1 base from V and 2 bases from J, leaving 12 bases between. Germline V gene lookup returns CDR1 SGHAT and CDR2 FQNNGV. The CDR3 is made up of 15 amino acids. Here the CDR3 DNA reads TGTGCCAGCAGCTTAGGAGGGGGAGGCCCCTACGAGCAGTACTTC. This codes for CASSLGGGGPYEQYF.

V usage is TRBV28 and J usage is TRBJ2-4; 7 positions match TRBD2. The junction had 4 bases not matched to a gene; V was cut back by 8 bases and J by 0 bases. Germline CDR1 MDHEN, CDR2 SYDVKM. The CDR3 is 14 amino acids. Here the CDR3 reads CASWGGGAKNIQYF. As DNA, the CDR3 is TGTGCCAGCTGGGGGGGAGGAGCCAAAAACATTCAGTACTTC.

V is TRBV19 and J is TRBJ1-2; D might be TRBD1 (6 bases). Germline values: CDR1 LNHDA, CDR2 SQIVND (reference sequence). Trimming pared 10 bases from V and 5 bases from J, leaving 8 bases between. This CDR3 is built from 10 residues. Written as DNA, the CDR3 is TGTGCCACCGGACAGTATGGCTACACCTTC. As protein: CATGQYGYTF.

The chain combines TRBV11-3 with TRBJ2-3, with D possibly being TRBD1 (5 bases). The CDR3 has 16 residues. Germline loops: CDR1 SGHNT, CDR2 YENEEA. The V gene lost 1 base and the J gene lost 0 bases, with 11 bases spanning the gap. As DNA, the CDR3 is TGTGCCAGCAGCTTAGGGGCGAGACAGAGCACAGATACGCAGTATTTT. Translated: CASSLGARQSTDTQYF. The full variable domain, in which reference TRBV11-3 and TRBJ2-3 provide the parts outside the CDR3, is EAGVVQSPRYKIIEKKQPVAFWCNPISGHNTLYWYLQNLGQGPELLIRYENEEAVDDSQLPKDRFSAERLKGVDSTLKIQPAELGDSAVYLCASSLGARQSTDTQYFGPGTRLTVL.

The chain uses TRBV7-9 and TRBJ2-1, with D possibly TRBD2 on 6 matching bases. Germline CDR1 is SEHNR and CDR2 is FQNEAQ (reference sequence). The ends were cut back, 2 bases at V and 0 bases at J, with 8 bases in the middle. This CDR3 contains 15 residues. The CDR3 nucleotides read TGTGCCAGCAGCTTACACGGGAGCTCCTACAATGAGCAGTTCTTC. Its protein is CASSLHGSSYNEQFF.

The rearrangement uses TRBV4-1 and TRBJ1-1; D possibly corresponds to TRBD1 (5 bases). Germline CDR1 and CDR2: MGHRA and YSYEKL. The CDR3 covers 14 residues. Trimming took 0 bases from V and 6 from J, leaving 11 bases between them. The CDR3 DNA reads as TGCGCCAGCAGCCAAGACAGGGCACCAGCTGAAGCTTTCTTT. Its protein product is CASSQDRAPAEAFF.

CDR3: CASRRTSLETQYF. For the CDR3, the DNA is TGTGCCAGCAGACGAACTAGTTTGGAGACCCAGTACTTC. The rearrangement joins TRBV6-5 to TRBJ2-5; TRBD2 is a possible D gene (5 bases). The CDR3 is 13 residues long. Trimming pared 6 bases from V and 5 bases from J, leaving 13 bases between. CDR1 MNHEY and CDR2 SVGAGI come from the germline V gene.

This chain connects TRBV5-4 to TRBJ2-7; 8 nucleotides agree with TRBD1. The germline CDR1 and CDR2 sequences are SGHNT and YYREEE (reference sequence). The length of the CDR3 is 13 residues. J lost 7 bases, V lost 5 bases, and 8 bases had no gene match. The chain's CDR3 is CASSHDRGEEQYF. The DNA of the CDR3 is TGTGCCAGCAGTCATGACAGGGGAGAAGAGCAGTACTTC. The full variable domain, with the rest looked up from reference TRBV5-4 and TRBJ2-7, is ETGVTQSPTHLIKTRGQQVTLRCSSQSGHNTVSWYQQALGQGPQFIFQYYREEENGRGNFPPRFSGLQFPNYSSELNVNALELDDSALYLCASSHDRGEEQYFGPGTRLTVT.

The rearrangement uses TRBV11-1 and TRBJ2-5; 13 positions match TRBD2. CDR1 is SGHAT and CDR2 is FQDESV in the germline V gene (reference sequence). V was pared by 2 bases and J by 5 bases, with 5 bases of the junction left unmatched. The CDR3 runs to 16 residues. CDR3 coding DNA: TGTGCCAGCAGCTTAACTAGCGGGAGGGCCGGGGAGACCCAGTACTTC. Translating gives CASSLTSGRAGETQYF.

This chain uses TRBV6-1 with TRBJ1-3; 7 bases line up with TRBD1. Germline CDR1 is MNHNS and CDR2 is SASEGT. The V gene end was trimmed by 2 bases and the J gene end by 2 bases; junction bases not matched to a gene: 9. The CDR3 sequence is 17 residues long. Here the CDR3 DNA reads TGTGCCAGCAGTGAACCCGGGACAGTATCGCCTGGAAACACCATATATTTT. This codes for CASSEPGTVSPGNTIYF.

This chain connects TRBV5-1 to TRBJ1-4; 9 positions match TRBD1. Per the germline V gene, CDR1 is SGHRS and CDR2 is YFSETQ. The CDR3 runs 14 residues. V lost 6 bases to trimming and J lost 8 bases; unmatched junction nucleotides: 8. The chain's CDR3 is CASNPGQGGEKLFF. The DNA of the CDR3 is TGCGCCAGCAACCCGGGACAGGGCGGCGAAAAACTGTTTTTT.

V usage is TRBV19 and J usage is TRBJ1-2; D not resolved. The V and J ends lost 6 bases and 10 bases respectively, with 18 bases between them. CDR1 LNHDA and CDR2 SQIVND come from the germline V gene (reference sequence). The CDR3 covers 13 residues. CDR3 sequence (DNA): TGTGCCAGTAGGTCGGCAGCACACAATGACTACACCTTC. Amino acids: CASRSAAHNDYTF.

The chain uses TRBV7-3 and TRBJ2-2; TRBD2 matches at 8 bases. CDR3 size: 14 residues. CDR1 and CDR2 (germline): SGHTA, FQGTGA. Trimming at V came to 5 bases and at J to 4 bases, leaving 3 bases not matched to a gene. CDR3 region: CASSRAGATGELFF. Here the CDR3 DNA reads TGTGCCAGCAGCCGAGCGGGAGCCACCGGGGAGCTGTTTTTT. Combining the CDR3 with reference TRBV7-3 and TRBJ2-2 gives the whole variable domain GAGVSQTPSNKVTEKGKYVELRCDPISGHTALYWYRQSLGQGPEFLIYFQGTGAADDSGLPNDRFFAVRPEGSVSTLKIQRTERGDSAVYLCASSRAGATGELFFGEGSRLTVL.

The rearrangement joins TRBV18 to TRBJ2-7; D remains ambiguous. Germline CDR1 reads KGHSH; CDR2 reads LQKENI. V was cut by 3 bases and J by 0 bases, with 3 bases left in between. The CDR3 has 12 residues. The CDR3 is CASSPSSYEQYF. The CDR3 coding sequence is TGTGCCAGCTCACCTAGCTCCTACGAGCAGTACTTC. Variable domain in full (rest from reference TRBV18 and TRBJ2-7): NAGVMQNPRHLVRRRGQEARLRCSPMKGHSHVYWYRQLPEEGLKFMVYLQKENIIDESGMPKERFSAEFPKEGPSILRIQQVVRGDSAAYFCASSPSSYEQYFGPGTRLTVT.

V is TRBV27 and J is TRBJ2-2, with no clear D. Trimming cost V 5 bases and J 4 bases, with 5 bases left between them. The CDR3 totals 12 residues. CDR1 is MNHEY and CDR2 is SMNVEV in the germline V gene (reference sequence). The CDR3 sequence is CASSRITGELFF. CDR3 coding DNA: TGTGCCAGCAGTAGAATCACCGGGGAGCTGTTTTTT.

This chain joins TRBV27 and TRBJ2-2; weak D call: TRBD2 (6 bases). V lost 3 bases to trimming and J lost 1 base, with 9 bases between them. This CDR3 is 15 amino acids long. The germline V gene encodes CDR1 MNHEY and CDR2 SMNVEV (reference sequence). CDR3 in amino acids: CASSLAGLNTGELFF. CDR3 bases: TGTGCCAGCAGTTTGGCGGGACTGAACACCGGGGAGCTGTTTTTT.

The chain carries TRBV5-1 and TRBJ2-3, with unresolved D. The CDR3 spans 15 residues. CDR1 is SGHRS, CDR2 YFSETQ, per germline. Trimming took off 0 bases at V and 0 bases at J, with 8 bases between the two ends. In DNA form, the CDR3 reads TGCGCCAGCAGCTTGGACTGGGCAAGCACAGATACGCAGTATTTT. Encoded protein: CASSLDWASTDTQYF.